Below, one TCR beta chain is given with its context. These data belong to a study of control samples from healthy donors and cancer patients. Clones were sequenced by immunoSEQ multiplex PCR, and TCRdb holds only the in-frame ones, with some missing. The table shows 85,000 to 95,000 clones, with roughly 78% occurring only once. CDR3 size: 14 residues. The germline V gene has CDR1 MNHEY and CDR2 SVGAGI. V was clipped by 7 bases and J by 2 bases, with 15 bases between them. V is TRBV6-5 and J is TRBJ2-7; D possibly matches TRBD1 or TRBD2 (5 bases each). Sequenced sample: blood. The receptor comes from a woman aged 55-69 years in good health. CDR3 protein: CASTIPGPPYEQYF. The CDR3 DNA reads TGTGCCAGCACCATACCGGGGCCGCCCTACGAGCAGTACTTC.